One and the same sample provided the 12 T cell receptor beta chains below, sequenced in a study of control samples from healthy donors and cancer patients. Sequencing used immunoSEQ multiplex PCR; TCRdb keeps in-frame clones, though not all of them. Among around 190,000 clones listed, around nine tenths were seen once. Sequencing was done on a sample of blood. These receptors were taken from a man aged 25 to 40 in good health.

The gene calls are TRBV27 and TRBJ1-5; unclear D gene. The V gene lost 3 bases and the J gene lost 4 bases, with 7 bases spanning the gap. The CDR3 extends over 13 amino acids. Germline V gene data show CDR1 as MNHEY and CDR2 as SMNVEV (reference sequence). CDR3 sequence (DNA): TGTGCCAGCAGTTTCCGGGAGAATCAGCCCCAGCATTTT. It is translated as CASSFRENQPQHF.

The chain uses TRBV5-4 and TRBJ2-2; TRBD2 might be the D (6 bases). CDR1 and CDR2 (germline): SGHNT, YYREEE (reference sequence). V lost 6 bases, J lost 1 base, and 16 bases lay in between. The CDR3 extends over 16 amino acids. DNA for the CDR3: TGTGCCAGCAAGCTCCGGGGGACGAGGAACACCGGGGAGCTGTTTTTT. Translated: CASKLRGTRNTGELFF.

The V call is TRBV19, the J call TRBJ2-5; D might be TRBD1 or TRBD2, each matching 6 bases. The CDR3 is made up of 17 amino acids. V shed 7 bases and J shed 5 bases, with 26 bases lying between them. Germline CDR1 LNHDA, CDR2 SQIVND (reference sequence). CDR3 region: CASIDRHGGPLRETQYF. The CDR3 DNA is TGTGCCAGTATAGACCGGCATGGGGGGCCCCTGAGGGAGACCCAGTACTTC.

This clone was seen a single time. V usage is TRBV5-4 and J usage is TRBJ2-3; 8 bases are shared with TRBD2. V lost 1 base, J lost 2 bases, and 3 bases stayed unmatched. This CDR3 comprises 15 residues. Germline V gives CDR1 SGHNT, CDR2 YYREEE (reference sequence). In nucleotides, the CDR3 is TGTGCCAGCAGCTTGCGGGGGGGGGTCACAGATACGCAGTATTTT. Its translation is CASSLRGGVTDTQYF.

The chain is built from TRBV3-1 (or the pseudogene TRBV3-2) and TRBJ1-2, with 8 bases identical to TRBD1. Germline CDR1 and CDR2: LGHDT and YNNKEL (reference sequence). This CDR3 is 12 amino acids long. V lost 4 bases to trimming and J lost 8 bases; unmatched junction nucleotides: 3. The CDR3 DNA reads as TGTGCCAGCAGCCTCGGACAGGGCGGCTACACCTTC. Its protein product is CASSLGQGGYTF.

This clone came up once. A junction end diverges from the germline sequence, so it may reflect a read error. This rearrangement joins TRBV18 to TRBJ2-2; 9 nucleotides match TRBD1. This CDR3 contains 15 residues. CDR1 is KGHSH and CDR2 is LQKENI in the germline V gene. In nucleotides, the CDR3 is TGTGCCAGCTCACCAGGGACAGGGAACCCCGGGGAGCTGTTTTTT. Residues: CASSPGTGNPGELFF.

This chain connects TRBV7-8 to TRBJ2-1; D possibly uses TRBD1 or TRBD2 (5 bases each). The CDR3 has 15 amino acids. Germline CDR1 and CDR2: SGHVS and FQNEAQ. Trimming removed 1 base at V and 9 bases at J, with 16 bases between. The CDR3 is CASSLGGTALGEQFF. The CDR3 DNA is TGTGCCAGCAGCTTAGGAGGGACGGCGTTGGGTGAGCAGTTCTTC.

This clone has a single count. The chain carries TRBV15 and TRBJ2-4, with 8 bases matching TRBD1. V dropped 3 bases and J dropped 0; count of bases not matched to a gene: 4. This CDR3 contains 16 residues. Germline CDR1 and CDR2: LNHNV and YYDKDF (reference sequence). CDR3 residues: CATSRDREVAKNIQYF. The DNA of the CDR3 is TGTGCCACCAGCAGGGACAGGGAGGTAGCCAAAAACATTCAGTACTTC.

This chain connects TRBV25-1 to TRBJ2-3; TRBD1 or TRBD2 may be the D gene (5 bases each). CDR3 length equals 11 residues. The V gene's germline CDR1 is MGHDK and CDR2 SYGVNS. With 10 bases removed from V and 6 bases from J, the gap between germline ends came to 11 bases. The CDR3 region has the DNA TGTGCCATACGCTGGGGGGATACGCAGTATTTT. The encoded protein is CAIRWGDTQYF.

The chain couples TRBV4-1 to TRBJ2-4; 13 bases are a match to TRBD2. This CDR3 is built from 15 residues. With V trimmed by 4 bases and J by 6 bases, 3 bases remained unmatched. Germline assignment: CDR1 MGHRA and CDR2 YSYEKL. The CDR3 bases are TGCGCCAGCAGCCCAGGACTAGCGGGGGCAAACATTCAGTACTTC. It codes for CASSPGLAGANIQYF.

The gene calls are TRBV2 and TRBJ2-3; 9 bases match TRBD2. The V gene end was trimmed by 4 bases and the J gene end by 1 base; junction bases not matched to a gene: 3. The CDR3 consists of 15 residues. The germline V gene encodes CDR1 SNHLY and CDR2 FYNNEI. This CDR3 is CASSVLAGGTDTQYF. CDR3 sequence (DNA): TGTGCCAGCAGTGTGTTAGCGGGGGGCACAGATACGCAGTATTTT.

The CDR3: CASSLDTGTGKRYEQYF. CDR3 nucleotides: TGCGCCAGCAGCTTGGACACCGGGACAGGGAAGCGCTACGAGCAGTACTTC. This rearrangement joins TRBV5-1 to TRBJ2-7, with 9 positions matching TRBD1. The germline CDR1 and CDR2 sequences are SGHRS and YFSETQ. Trimming removed 0 bases from V and 3 bases from J; junction bases left unmatched: 10. This CDR3 has 17 amino acids. Together with reference TRBV5-1 and TRBJ2-7, the CDR3 gives the full variable domain: KAGVTQTPRYLIKTRGQQVTLSCSPISGHRSVSWYQQTPGQGLQFLFEYFSETQRNKGNFPGRFSGRQFSNSRSEMNVSTLELGDSALYLCASSLDTGTGKRYEQYFGPGTRLTVT.